This TCR beta chain was captured by sequencing in a study of blood T cell repertoires in COVID-19. Turning to the study itself: Sources were T cells, B-cell-depleted T cells, or PBMCs; the material itself was cDNA or gDNA.

Allocation to cohorts depended on clinical history reported by the participants. Those designated as exposed participants met a COVID-19 case within 2 weeks before study entry. CDR1 and CDR2 (germline): SGHDT, YYEEEE. Trimming took 0 bases from V and 6 from J, leaving 10 bases between them. This CDR3 is built from 15 residues. Authors' analysis steps: Scientists estimated how many nucleated cells there were by amplifying reference gene primers. Sequenced by immunoSEQ multiplex PCR; TCRdb stores in-frame clones only, minus some. V and J calls and clone size are copied from that table; D and trimming were computed from the DNA. The table records 180,000 or so clones, 80% of them present only once.

The material sequenced was PBMCs or T cells enriched from blood (not recorded which). The sequence came from a man aged 55 to 70 who had been exposed to COVID-19. The chain recombines TRBV5-6 with TRBJ1-6; D is unresolved. In DNA form, the CDR3 reads TGTGCCAGCAGCTTGGTATCACAGCCTAATTCACCCCTCCACTTT. Encoded protein: CASSLVSQPNSPLHF.